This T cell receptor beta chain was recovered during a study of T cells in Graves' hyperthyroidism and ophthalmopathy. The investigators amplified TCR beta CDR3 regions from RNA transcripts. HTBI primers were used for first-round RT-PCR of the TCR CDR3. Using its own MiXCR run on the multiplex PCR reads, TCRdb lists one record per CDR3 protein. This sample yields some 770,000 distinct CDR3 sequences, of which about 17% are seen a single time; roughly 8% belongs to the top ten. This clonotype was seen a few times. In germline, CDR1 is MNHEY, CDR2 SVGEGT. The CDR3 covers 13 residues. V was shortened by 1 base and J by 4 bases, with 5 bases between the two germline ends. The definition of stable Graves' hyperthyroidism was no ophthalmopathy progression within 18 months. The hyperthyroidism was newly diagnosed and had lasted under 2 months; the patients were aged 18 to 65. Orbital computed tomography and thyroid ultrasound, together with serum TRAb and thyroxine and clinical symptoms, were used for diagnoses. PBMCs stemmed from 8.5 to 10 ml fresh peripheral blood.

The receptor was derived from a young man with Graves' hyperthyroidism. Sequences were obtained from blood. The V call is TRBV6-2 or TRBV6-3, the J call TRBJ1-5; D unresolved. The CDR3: CASSYWQNQPQHF. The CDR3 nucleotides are TGTGCCAGCAGTTACTGGCAGAATCAGCCCCAGCATTTT.